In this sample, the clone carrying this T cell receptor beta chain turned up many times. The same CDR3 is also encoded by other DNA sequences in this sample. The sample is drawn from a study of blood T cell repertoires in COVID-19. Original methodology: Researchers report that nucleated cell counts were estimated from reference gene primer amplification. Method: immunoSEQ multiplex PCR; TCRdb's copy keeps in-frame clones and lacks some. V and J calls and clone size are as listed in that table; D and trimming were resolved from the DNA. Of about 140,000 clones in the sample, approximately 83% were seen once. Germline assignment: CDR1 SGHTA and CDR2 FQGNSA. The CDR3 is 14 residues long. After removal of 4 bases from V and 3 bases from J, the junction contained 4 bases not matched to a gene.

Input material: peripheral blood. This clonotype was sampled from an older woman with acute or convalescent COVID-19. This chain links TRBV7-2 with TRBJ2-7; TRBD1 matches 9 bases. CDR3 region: CASSWGQGLYEQYF. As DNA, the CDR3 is TGTGCCAGCAGCTGGGGACAGGGACTCTACGAGCAGTACTTC.